This T cell receptor beta chain was sequenced for a study of shared clonotypes between healthy human individuals. The input for sorted-subset replicate PCRs was 200 to 250 ng DNA, around 30,000 T cell genomes. Clones were read by immunoSEQ multiplex PCR, and TCRdb kept only the in-frame ones, dropping some. Altogether about 2,500,000 clones are present, roughly 92% being singletons, with the ten largest covering over 0.12%. Investigators divided CD4+ cells into CD45RA+ naive and CD45RA-negative memory subsets. CDR1 GTSNPN and CDR2 SVGIG come from the germline V gene (reference sequence). The V and J ends lost 7 bases and 8 bases, in that order; junction bases with no gene match: 1. This CDR3 is built from 12 residues. This clone turned up a few times.

The sequence was collected from a man aged 18 to 29 in good health. The sequencing input was naive CD4+ T cells sorted from blood. The subset: CD45RA+ positively selected. This chain links TRBV30 with TRBJ1-6; the match to TRBD1 covers 11 bases. CDR3 region: CASGQGDSPLHF. The CDR3 nucleotides read TGTGCCTCGGGACAGGGGGATTCACCCCTCCACTTT.